A single sample is the source of the 24 T cell receptor beta chains below, sequenced in a study of Ad26.COV2.S vaccination and SARS-CoV-2 variants. Treatment defined: over 15 received Ad26.COV2.S at low or high dose, single or two shots; 5 received placebo; per-sample allocation not given. Sample collection was performed on day 63 after the first vaccine or placebo injection. Measured with immunoSEQ multiplex PCR; TCRdb has only the in-frame clones, and not every one. The sample yields 290,000 or so clones, about 87% seen once. Material: peripheral blood, obtained in a trial of Ad26.COV2.S vaccine versus placebo. These receptors came from a person between 18 and 59 years old who received the Ad26.COV2.S COVID-19 vaccine or a placebo.

The chain combines TRBV7-2 with TRBJ1-6; D is ambiguous. This CDR3 region has 17 residues. Trimming stripped 1 base from V and 0 bases from J, with 10 bases between. Germline assignment: CDR1 SGHTA and CDR2 FQGNSA. The CDR3 is CASSLGQISSYNSPLHF. The CDR3 DNA sequence: TGTGCCAGCAGCTTAGGCCAGATTAGCTCCTATAATTCACCCCTCCACTTT.

The chain links TRBV12-5 to TRBJ2-7; 10 bases fit TRBD1. This CDR3 has 15 residues. CDR1 is LGHNT and CDR2 is FRNRAP in the germline V gene. V shed 1 base and J 5 bases; nucleotides not matched to a gene: 5. CDR3 residues: CASGLEGTGDDEQYF. The CDR3 region has the DNA TGTGCTAGTGGTTTGGAAGGGACAGGGGACGACGAGCAGTACTTC.

CDR3 sequence: CASSEIRSRGYTF. The CDR3 DNA follows: TGTGCCAGCAGCGAAATCCGGTCTAGAGGCTACACCTTC. V is TRBV11-2 and J is TRBJ1-2; D gene unclear. V lost 5 bases to trimming and J lost 8 bases, with 15 bases between them. This CDR3 comprises 13 residues. Per germline, CDR1 SGHAT and CDR2 FQNNGV.

The chain employs TRBV5-6 and TRBJ2-3; D gene ambiguous. CDR3 size: 15 residues. The germline V and J ends were trimmed by 4 bases and 6 bases, with 18 bases remaining between them. Germline lookup yields CDR1 SGHDT and CDR2 YYEEEE. CDR3 residues: CASSRNSLRADTQYF. The CDR3 region has the DNA TGTGCCAGCAGCCGGAATAGCTTGAGAGCGGATACGCAGTATTTT. Complete variable domain (other parts from reference TRBV5-6 and TRBJ2-3): DAGVTQSPTHLIKTRGQQVTLRCSPKSGHDTVSWYQQALGQGPQFIFQYYEEEERQRGNFPDRFSGHQFPNYSSELNVNALLLGDSALYLCASSRNSLRADTQYFGPGTRLTVL.

The V and J genes are TRBV27 and TRBJ1-2; 8 nucleotides match TRBD1. The CDR3 covers 16 residues. The V gene end was trimmed by 0 bases and the J gene end by 6 bases; junction bases not matched to a gene: 9. Looked up from germline, CDR1 is MNHEY and CDR2 is SMNVEV (reference sequence). CDR3 residues: CASSLSWQGAKDGYTF. The CDR3 bases are TGTGCCAGCAGTTTATCGTGGCAGGGGGCGAAGGATGGCTACACCTTC.

The chain uses TRBV9 and TRBJ1-1, with D possibly being TRBD1 (5 bases). The CDR3 loop spans 16 amino acids. Germline V gives CDR1 SGDLS, CDR2 YYNGEE. With 0 bases removed from V and 0 bases from J, the gap between germline ends came to 12 bases. The CDR3 DNA reads TGTGCCAGCAGCGTAGTGTCCGGGGGACTGAACACTGAAGCTTTCTTT. Translating it yields CASSVVSGGLNTEAFF.

The chain recombines TRBV7-3 with TRBJ1-2, with TRBD1 as a possible D gene (5 bases). Trimming cost V 5 bases and J 8 bases, with 15 bases left between them. The CDR3 covers 13 residues. Germline V gene lookup returns CDR1 SGHTA and CDR2 FQGTGA. The CDR3 reads CASSPGQGGGYTF. The CDR3 bases are TGTGCCAGCAGCCCTGGGCAGGGTGGGGGCTACACCTTC. The full variable domain, completed using reference TRBV7-3 and TRBJ1-2, is GAGVSQTPSNKVTEKGKYVELRCDPISGHTALYWYRQSLGQGPEFLIYFQGTGAADDSGLPNDRFFAVRPEGSVSTLKIQRTERGDSAVYLCASSPGQGGGYTFGSGTRLTVV.

The chain uses TRBV19 and TRBJ1-5; 8 bases match TRBD1. The germline V gene encodes CDR1 LNHDA and CDR2 SQIVND (reference sequence). The CDR3 length is 14 residues. Trimming at V came to 7 bases and at J to 6 bases, leaving 8 bases not matched to a gene. The CDR3 region is CASISAQGAQPQHF. The DNA for the CDR3 is TGTGCCAGTATCTCTGCTCAGGGGGCTCAGCCCCAGCATTTT. Full variable domain (outside the CDR3, taken from reference TRBV19 and TRBJ1-5): DGGITQSPKYLFRKEGQNVTLSCEQNLNHDAMYWYRQDPGQGLRLIYYSQIVNDFQKGDIAEGYSVSREKKESFPLTVTSAQKNPTAFYLCASISAQGAQPQHFGDGTRLSIL.

This sequence joins TRBV12-1 and TRBJ2-7; TRBD2 is taken as the D call from the table, unchecked against the DNA. TRBV12-1 is designated a pseudogene. The CDR3 extends over 17 amino acids. DNA of the CDR3: TGTGCCAGCAGCCCCGGACTAGCGGGAGATTTAAGCTACGAGCAGTACTTC. Amino acids: CASSPGLAGDLSYEQYF.

The CDR3 region is CASSQENGGEQYF. DNA for the CDR3: TGTGCCAGCAGCCAAGAAAATGGGGGCGAGCAGTACTTC. This chain links TRBV4-2 with TRBJ2-5; D is possibly TRBD1 or TRBD2 (5 bases each). The J call may be mistaken, given a closer DNA end match to TRBJ2-7. This CDR3 contains 13 residues. Germline loops: CDR1 LGHNA, CDR2 YNFKEQ.

The chain combines TRBV7-2 with TRBJ1-6; 10 bases fit TRBD1. Germline CDR1 is SGHTA and CDR2 is FQGNSA. V lost 3 bases and J lost 13; bases outside the gene matches: 6. The CDR3 spans 14 residues. The CDR3 DNA follows: TGTGCCAGCAGCTTGGGACAGGGGCCTTATCCCCTCCACTTT. It yields the protein CASSLGQGPYPLHF.

The chain joins TRBV5-1 to TRBJ2-4, with 15 bases fitting TRBD2. Germline CDR1 and CDR2: SGHRS and YFSETQ. Trimming at V came to 4 bases and at J to 7 bases, leaving 9 bases not matched to a gene. The CDR3 has 17 residues. The chain's CDR3 is CASSPGTSGRRWNIQYF. CDR3 DNA: TGCGCCAGCAGCCCTGGGACTAGCGGGAGGAGGTGGAACATTCAGTACTTC.

In its sample, this clone was seen a few times. The chain uses TRBV19 and TRBJ1-1, with TRBD1 identical over 7 bases. J was trimmed by 9 bases and V by 6 bases; bases with no gene match: 7. Per the germline V gene, CDR1 is LNHDA and CDR2 is SQIVND (reference sequence). This CDR3 has 12 residues. The DNA for the CDR3 is TGTGCCAGTAGAGGGGGCGGACACCAAGCTTTCTTT. Its protein product is CASRGGGHQAFF.

The chain recombines TRBV6-5 with TRBJ2-1; 13 bases are a match to TRBD2. The V and J ends lost 1 base and 6 bases, in that order; junction bases with no gene match: 3. The CDR3 is made up of 16 amino acids. CDR1 and CDR2 from the germline V gene are MNHEY and SVGAGI. In DNA, the CDR3 is TGTGCCAGCAGTTACTACGGACTAGCGGGAGTCAATGAGCAGTTCTTC. This translates into CASSYYGLAGVNEQFF.

V gene TRBV18 combines with J gene TRBJ2-7; tentatively, D is TRBD1 or TRBD2 (5 bases each). The CDR3 runs to 13 residues. Trimming left V 3 bases short and J 3 bases short, with 9 bases between. In germline, CDR1 is KGHSH, CDR2 LQKENI. The CDR3 DNA sequence: TGTGCCAGCTCACCCGGGGCTAACTACGAGCAGTACTTC. Translated: CASSPGANYEQYF. The whole variable domain, remainder taken from reference TRBV18 and TRBJ2-7, is NAGVMQNPRHLVRRRGQEARLRCSPMKGHSHVYWYRQLPEEGLKFMVYLQKENIIDESGMPKERFSAEFPKEGPSILRIQQVVRGDSAAYFCASSPGANYEQYFGPGTRLTVT.

Of note for this clone: Mismatch with germline at one junction end may stem from a read error. V and J are TRBV6-5 and TRBJ1-6; no reliable D call. The CDR3 has 13 residues. The germline CDR1 and CDR2 sequences are MNHEY and SVGAGI. The CDR3 DNA reads TGTGCCAGCAGTAACGGAGCAGGACGCCCAAGCCTCTTT. Protein: CASSNGAGRPSLF.

This clone was counted a few times. The V call is TRBV2, the J call TRBJ1-6, with 7 bases fitting TRBD1. V shed 5 bases, J shed 10 bases, and the junction held 8 bases outside the gene matches. The CDR3 is made up of 14 amino acids. CDR1 and CDR2 from the germline V gene are SNHLY and FYNNEI. The CDR3 coding sequence is TGTGCCAGCAGTCAAAGACAGGGCGGATCACCCCTCCACTTT. Protein: CASSQRQGGSPLHF.

The chain recombines TRBV10-2 with TRBJ2-2; D is unclear. Germline V lookup: CDR1 WSHSY, CDR2 SAAADI. The CDR3 is made up of 14 amino acids. The V and J ends lost 0 bases and 2 bases respectively, with 4 bases between them. In nucleotides, the CDR3 is TGCGCCAGCAGTGAGTCCCTTAACACCGGGGAGCTGTTTTTT. It specifies CASSESLNTGELFF.

The chain has TRBV4-1 and TRBJ1-1; D unresolved. In germline, CDR1 is MGHRA, CDR2 YSYEKL. Deletions cut 3 bases from V and 5 bases from J, with 13 bases between. The CDR3 is 14 amino acids. This CDR3 is CASSHWARETEAFF. In DNA, the CDR3 is TGCGCCAGCAGCCATTGGGCCCGAGAGACTGAAGCTTTCTTT.

The V call is TRBV2, the J call TRBJ2-5, with TRBD2 identical over 15 bases. V shed 7 bases, J shed 3 bases, and the junction held 6 bases outside the gene matches. From germline, CDR1 is SNHLY and CDR2 FYNNEI. The CDR3 has 16 amino acids. The CDR3 DNA is TGTGCCAGCACGGGGACTAGCGGGAGGCCCGAAGAGACCCAGTACTTC. It encodes CASTGTSGRPEETQYF. Full variable domain (outside the CDR3, taken from reference TRBV2 and TRBJ2-5): EPEVTQTPSHQVTQMGQEVILRCVPISNHLYFYWYRQILGQKVEFLVSFYNNEISEKSEIFDDQFSVERPDGSNFTLKIRSTKLEDSAMYFCASTGTSGRPEETQYFGPGTRLLVL.

In this sample, this clone turned up a few times. This chain uses TRBV10-3 with TRBJ2-7, with TRBD2 matching over 9 bases. Germline V lookup: CDR1 ENHRY, CDR2 SYGVKD. V shed 7 bases, J shed 6 bases, and the junction held 13 bases outside the gene matches. The CDR3 extends over 15 amino acids. Here the CDR3 DNA reads TGTGCCATCAACTCCTTAGCGGGAGCTGGAGTCGAGCAGTACTTC. Translation gives CAINSLAGAGVEQYF.

The CDR3 DNA sequence: TGTGCCAGTAGTCCTCCGTGGACCTCCAAAAACATTCAGTACTTC. This codes for CASSPPWTSKNIQYF. The chain joins TRBV19 to TRBJ2-4; the D is unclear. Trimming shortened V by 5 bases and J by 2 bases, and 13 bases separated the two germline ends. Germline V gene lookup returns CDR1 LNHDA and CDR2 SQIVND (reference sequence). The CDR3 covers 15 residues.

The chain is built from TRBV11-2 and TRBJ2-1, with 14 nucleotides matching TRBD2. The germline V gene encodes CDR1 SGHAT and CDR2 FQNNGV. V shed 1 base and J 7 bases; nucleotides not matched to a gene: 9. This CDR3 has 18 amino acids. In DNA form, the CDR3 reads TGTGCCAGCAGCTTAGTCAGGAGGGGACTAGCGGGAGTAAATGAGCAGTTCTTC. Amino acids: CASSLVRRGLAGVNEQFF.

The chain has TRBV5-5 and TRBJ1-6; the D is unclear. The CDR3 has 13 residues. CDR1 is SGHKS and CDR2 is YYEKEE in the germline V gene (reference sequence). Between the trimmed V and J ends, which lost 5 bases and 9 bases, there was a span of 12 bases. The CDR3 spells CASSTGDGSPLHF. DNA for the CDR3: TGTGCCAGCAGTACGGGAGACGGTTCACCCCTCCACTTT.